Below are 26 T cell receptor beta chains sequenced from a single sample in a study of response to subunit inactivated influenza vaccine. From the RT-PCR reads, TCRdb called clonotypes with MiXCR, one entry per CDR3 protein. The profile shows approximately 530,000 distinct CDR3 sequences, under 15% of them singletons. Here the sequenced sample was PBMCs from blood, taken about 40 days after vaccination. These receptors came from a man between 50 and 59 years old who received an inactivated influenza vaccine.

This clonotype showed up many times. The V gene is TRBV20-1, the J gene TRBJ2-2; D is ambiguous. There are 13 residues in the CDR3. Germline V lookup: CDR1 DFQATT, CDR2 SNEGSKA (reference sequence). V was shortened by 1 base and J by 4 bases, with 7 bases between the two germline ends. The CDR3 DNA is TGCAGTGCTAGAGGTCGGTCCACCGGGGAGCTGTTTTTT. Protein product: CSARGRSTGELFF.

The chain uses TRBV15 and TRBJ2-7; D may correspond to TRBD1 or TRBD2 (6 bases each). V was clipped by 3 bases and J by 3 bases, with 18 bases between them. CDR1 is LNHNV, CDR2 YYDKDF, per germline (reference sequence). The CDR3 spans 16 residues. The CDR3 loop is CATSSLDGGHRYEQYF. The CDR3 DNA reads as TGTGCCACCAGCAGTCTGGACGGGGGACATCGCTACGAGCAGTACTTC.

In its sample, this clonotype was seen many times. This sequence joins TRBV12-3 or TRBV12-4 and TRBJ1-5; D ambiguous. The CDR3 extends over 15 amino acids. Trimming removed 1 base from V and 2 bases from J, with 9 bases in between. As DNA, the CDR3 is TGTGCCAGCAGTTTAGACTCCTACCGCAATCAGCCCCAGCATTTT. Amino acids: CASSLDSYRNQPQHF.

This clonotype was recorded a few times. The rearrangement uses TRBV6-1 and TRBJ2-7; 13 bases map to TRBD2. Germline CDR1 and CDR2: MNHNS and SASEGT. After removal of 1 base from V and 3 bases from J, the junction contained 6 bases not matched to a gene. The CDR3 has 17 amino acids. The CDR3 region has the DNA TGTGCCAGCAGTGAAGTTTATGGGACTAGCGGGGTCTACGAGCAGTACTTC. Protein product: CASSEVYGTSGVYEQYF.

This clonotype has ten or more counts. The chain carries TRBV28 and TRBJ2-7; D is unresolved. Looked up from germline, CDR1 is MDHEN and CDR2 is SYDVKM. The V end lost 3 bases, the J end lost 1 base, and 10 bases lay between the germline ends. The CDR3 is 14 residues long. CDR3 in amino acids: CASSLITASYEQYF. The CDR3 DNA reads as TGTGCCAGCAGTTTGATTACCGCTTCCTACGAGCAGTACTTC.

The J gene is TRBJ2-7, the V gene TRBV5-1; D may be TRBD1 (6 bases). V was trimmed by 4 bases and J by 2 bases, leaving 10 bases between them. Germline loops: CDR1 SGHRS, CDR2 YFSETQ. The CDR3 loop spans 13 amino acids. CDR3 bases: TGCGCCAGCAGCGGGGACAACGCCTACGAGCAGTACTTC. Protein product: CASSGDNAYEQYF.

Details on this clonotype: This may be a read error: a much more frequent sequence differs by one nucleotide. The V call is TRBV7-2, the J call TRBJ2-3, with D unclear. CDR1 is SGHTA and CDR2 is FQGNSA in the germline V gene. CDR3 length: 14 residues. CDR3 nucleotides: TGTGCCAGAAGCTTGTCTCATGATTCGTTGGGGCAGTATTTT. Residues: CARSLSHDSLGQYF. Supplemented by reference TRBV7-2 and TRBJ2-3, the full variable domain reads GAGVSQSPSNKVTEKGKDVELRCDPISGHTALYWYRQSLGQGLEFLIYFQGNSAPDKSGLPSDRFSAERTGGSVSTLTIQRTQQEDSAVYLCARSLSHDSLGQYFGPGTRLTVL.

The sample holds a few counts of this clonotype. The chain links TRBV19 to TRBJ2-1, with TRBD2 matching 10 bases. V was clipped by 1 base and J by 13 bases; unmatched bases: 10. The CDR3 length is 15 residues. The germline gives CDR1 LNHDA, CDR2 SQIVND (reference sequence). CDR3 nucleotides: TGTGCCAGTAGTATAGGGACCCGAAGCGGGGGGGCCCAGTTCTTC. Translation gives CASSIGTRSGGAQFF.

A few counts support this clonotype. The chain is built from TRBV7-9 and TRBJ2-5; D remains ambiguous. This CDR3 is built from 15 residues. The V gene lost 3 bases and the J gene lost 5 bases, with 16 bases spanning the gap. Germline values: CDR1 SEHNR, CDR2 FQNEAQ (reference sequence). Here the CDR3 reads CASSFESYSRETQYF. Here the CDR3 DNA reads TGTGCCAGCAGCTTTGAGTCCTACTCTCGTGAGACCCAGTACTTC.

There are a few counts of this clonotype. The CDR3 nucleotides read TGCGCCAGCAGCCAAGATGCTAGCGGGAGTTACGAGCAGTACTTC. The encoded protein is CASSQDASGSYEQYF. The V gene is TRBV4-3, the J gene TRBJ2-7; 10 positions agree with TRBD2. Germline V gives CDR1 LGHNA, CDR2 YSLEER. The CDR3 runs 15 residues. The trim removed 0 bases at V and 4 bases at J, leaving 3 bases unmatched.

This clonotype was seen many times. The rearrangement joins TRBV4-3 to TRBJ2-3; 9 bases line up with TRBD1. Losses at the gene ends were 0 bases for V and 4 bases for J; bases not matched to a gene: 8. The CDR3 covers 17 residues. Per germline, CDR1 LGHNA and CDR2 YSLEER. Here the CDR3 reads CASSQDPLGTGSDTQYF. In DNA, the CDR3 is TGCGCCAGCAGCCAAGACCCCCTTGGGACAGGGTCAGATACGCAGTATTTT.

This clonotype was observed a few times. The chain couples TRBV7-2 to TRBJ2-7, with a possible D match to TRBD2 (7 bases). V lost 1 base and J 2 bases, leaving 15 bases between the germline ends. The CDR3 is made up of 16 amino acids. Germline loops: CDR1 SGHTA, CDR2 FQGNSA. The CDR3 reads CASSLVPGGPTYEQYF. DNA of the CDR3: TGTGCCAGCAGCTTAGTCCCCGGGGGGCCCACCTACGAGCAGTACTTC.

This clonotype showed up just a few times. V gene TRBV6-1 combines with J gene TRBJ2-1; 7 bases match TRBD1. Trimming at V came to 6 bases and at J to 4 bases, leaving 3 bases not matched to a gene. The germline CDR1 and CDR2 sequences are MNHNS and SASEGT. The CDR3 extends over 13 amino acids. In DNA, the CDR3 is TGTGCCAGCAGGCCGGACAGGTACAATGAGCAGTTCTTC. Translation: CASRPDRYNEQFF.

This clonotype has a handful of counts. The CDR3 protein is CASLSGAGGGYTF. In DNA form, the CDR3 reads TGTGCCAGCCTCTCAGGGGCTGGGGGAGGCTACACCTTC. The chain recombines TRBV28 with TRBJ1-2; maybe TRBD1 (6 bases). Germline V gene data show CDR1 as MDHEN and CDR2 as SYDVKM. V lost 8 bases and J lost 8, with 18 bases in between. The CDR3 runs 13 residues.

This clonotype was seen many times. The chain is built from TRBV4-3 and TRBJ2-3, with unresolved D. Trimming took 4 bases from V and 0 from J, leaving 11 bases between them. Germline V gene sequence: CDR1 LGHNA, CDR2 YSLEER. This CDR3 spans 15 amino acids. CDR3 protein: CASSPIHASTDTQYF. CDR3 sequence (DNA): TGCGCCAGCAGCCCTATACACGCTAGCACAGATACGCAGTATTTT.

This clonotype was seen ten or more times. V and J are TRBV7-3 and TRBJ2-3, with D possibly matching TRBD2 (6 bases). The CDR3 extends over 15 amino acids. Trimming left V 2 bases short and J 1 base short, with 10 bases between. Germline V gives CDR1 SGHTA, CDR2 FQGTGA. In DNA, the CDR3 is TGTGCCAGCAGCTTATACGGGAGAGGCACAGATACGCAGTATTTT. The encoded protein is CASSLYGRGTDTQYF.

This clonotype has more than one count but fewer than ten. The V call is TRBV6-5, the J call TRBJ2-7, with D hard to call. Trimming stripped 0 bases from V and 7 bases from J, with 16 bases between. Germline V gives CDR1 MNHEY, CDR2 SVGAGI. The CDR3 length is 15 residues. Written as DNA, the CDR3 is TGTGCCAGCAGTTACTCGACGGGTCTATCCCATGAGCAGTACTTC. It codes for CASSYSTGLSHEQYF.

J is TRBJ2-5 and V is TRBV9, with 9 positions matching TRBD2. CDR1 and CDR2 (germline): SGDLS, YYNGEE. V was clipped by 0 bases and J by 5 bases; unmatched bases: 11. The CDR3 sequence is 17 residues long. CDR3 DNA: TGTGCCAGCAGCGTAGGGGTGATAGCGGGAGAGGATGAGACCCAGTACTTC. As protein: CASSVGVIAGEDETQYF.

To note about this clonotype: An end of the junction differs from the germline gene, which may be a read error. The chain couples TRBV29-1 to TRBJ2-3; D is perhaps TRBD1 (6 bases). The length of the CDR3 is 12 residues. Germline V gene lookup returns CDR1 SQVTM and CDR2 ANQGSEA. The CDR3 sequence is CSLETGPDTQYF. The DNA for the CDR3 is TGCAGCCTTGAGACAGGCCCAGATACGCAGTATTTT.

In this sample, this clonotype turned up a few times. V usage is TRBV11-2 and J usage is TRBJ2-3; 9 bases are shared with TRBD2. Germline V gene data show CDR1 as SGHAT and CDR2 as FQNNGV. The V and J ends lost 1 base and 4 bases, in that order; junction bases with no gene match: 9. The CDR3 has 17 amino acids. CDR3 DNA sequence: TGTGCCAGCAGCTTAGTGAGGCGGGAGGGATGGGCAGATACGCAGTATTTT. Protein: CASSLVRREGWADTQYF.

The chain is built from TRBV18 and TRBJ2-7; D unclear. This CDR3 is 12 amino acids long. Germline CDR1 and CDR2: KGHSH and LQKENI. The V and J ends lost 8 bases and 6 bases respectively, with 14 bases between them. The CDR3 loop reads CASVSETGEQYF. The CDR3, as DNA: TGTGCCAGCGTTTCAGAAACCGGCGAGCAGTACTTC.

This clonotype was detected ten times or more. The chain carries TRBV7-7 and TRBJ2-1; 11 positions agree with TRBD2. V shed 5 bases and J 3 bases; nucleotides not matched to a gene: 3. This CDR3 spans 15 amino acids. Germline CDR1 SSHAT, CDR2 FNYEAQ (reference sequence). The CDR3 coding sequence is TGTGCCAGCAGCCATGGGACTAGCGGCTACAATGAGCAGTTCTTC. Translating gives CASSHGTSGYNEQFF.

In this sample, this clonotype turned up a few times. J is TRBJ2-3 and V is TRBV4-1; TRBD2 aligns across 8 bases. The CDR3 spans 17 residues. Germline CDR1 and CDR2: MGHRA and YSYEKL. V gave up 0 bases and J gave up 4 bases; unmatched junction bases: 9. The CDR3 spells CASSQDGAGGSPDTQYF. DNA for the CDR3: TGCGCCAGCAGCCAAGACGGGGCGGGGGGAAGTCCAGATACGCAGTATTTT.

This clonotype has a count of ten or more. The gene calls are TRBV29-1 and TRBJ2-7, with unresolved D. CDR1 and CDR2 from the germline V gene are SQVTM and ANQGSEA. This CDR3 has 16 residues. Trimming shortened V by 4 bases and J by 2 bases, and 21 bases separated the two germline ends. As DNA, the CDR3 is TGCAGCGTTGTCCGGTCTCGGGCAGCCGCACCCTACGAGCAGTACTTC. It is translated as CSVVRSRAAAPYEQYF.

With regard to this clonotype: Germline and junction disagree at one end, which may indicate a read error. This chain connects TRBV11-2 to TRBJ2-7; D is ambiguous. The CDR3 loop spans 13 amino acids. Germline CDR1 and CDR2: SGHAT and FQNNGV. In nucleotides, the CDR3 is TGTGCCAGCAGCTTACGCCAGCCCCAGTTTATCTTCTTC. Its translation: CASSLRQPQFIFF.

A few counts support this clonotype. The J gene is TRBJ2-4, the V gene TRBV20-1; 7 bases map to TRBD2. CDR3 length: 15 amino acids. Germline V gives CDR1 DFQATT, CDR2 SNEGSKA (reference sequence). With V trimmed by 5 bases and J by 0 bases, 7 bases remained unmatched. As DNA, the CDR3 is TGCAGTGCTCCCCTTGCGGGGGTAGCCAAAAACATTCAGTACTTC. This codes for CSAPLAGVAKNIQYF.